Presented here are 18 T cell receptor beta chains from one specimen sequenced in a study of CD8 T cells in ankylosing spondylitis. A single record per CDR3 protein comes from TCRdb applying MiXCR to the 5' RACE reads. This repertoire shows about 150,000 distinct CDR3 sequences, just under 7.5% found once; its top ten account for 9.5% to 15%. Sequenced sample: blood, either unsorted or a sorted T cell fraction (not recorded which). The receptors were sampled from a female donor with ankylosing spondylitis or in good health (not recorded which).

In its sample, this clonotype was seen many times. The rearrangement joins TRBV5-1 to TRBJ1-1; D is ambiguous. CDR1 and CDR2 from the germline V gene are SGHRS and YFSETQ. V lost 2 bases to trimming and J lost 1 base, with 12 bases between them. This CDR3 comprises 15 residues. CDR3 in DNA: TGCGCCAGCAGCTTCGGTGGCAGGAGGAACACTGAAGCTTTCTTT. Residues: CASSFGGRRNTEAFF.

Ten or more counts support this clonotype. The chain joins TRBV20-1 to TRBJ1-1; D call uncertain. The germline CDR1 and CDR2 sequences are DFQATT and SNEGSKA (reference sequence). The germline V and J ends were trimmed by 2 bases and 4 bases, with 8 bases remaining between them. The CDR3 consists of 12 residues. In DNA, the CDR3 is TGCAGTGCTAGACCCGGAAGCACTGAAGCTTTCTTT. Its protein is CSARPGSTEAFF.

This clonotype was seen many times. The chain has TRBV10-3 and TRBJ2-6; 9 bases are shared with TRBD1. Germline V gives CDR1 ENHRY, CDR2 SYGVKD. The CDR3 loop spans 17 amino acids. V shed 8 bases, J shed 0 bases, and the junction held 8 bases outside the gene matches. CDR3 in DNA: TGTGCCATCGGTCTTGGGACAGGGAACTCTGGGGCCAACGTCCTGACTTTC. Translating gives CAIGLGTGNSGANVLTF.

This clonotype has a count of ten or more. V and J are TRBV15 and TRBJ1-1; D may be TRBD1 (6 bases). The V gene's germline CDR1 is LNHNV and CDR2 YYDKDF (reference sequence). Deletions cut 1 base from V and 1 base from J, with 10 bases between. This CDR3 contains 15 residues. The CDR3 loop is CATSRGQGKNTEAFF. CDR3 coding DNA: TGTGCCACCAGCAGAGGTCAGGGGAAGAACACTGAAGCTTTCTTT.

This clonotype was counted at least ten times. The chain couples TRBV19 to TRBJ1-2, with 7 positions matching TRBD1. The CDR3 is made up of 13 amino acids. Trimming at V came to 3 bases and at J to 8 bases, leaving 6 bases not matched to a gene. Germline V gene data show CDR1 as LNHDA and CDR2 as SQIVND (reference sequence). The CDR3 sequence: CASSIDRAQGYTF. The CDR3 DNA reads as TGTGCCAGTAGTATCGACAGGGCTCAGGGCTACACCTTC.

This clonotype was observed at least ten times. This CDR3 is CASSLAVAEQYF. In nucleotides, the CDR3 is TGTGCCAGCAGTTTGGCAGTCGCTGAGCAGTACTTC. The chain carries TRBV12-3 or TRBV12-4 and TRBJ2-7; unclear D gene. V dropped 3 bases and J dropped 7 bases, with 10 bases sitting between them. The CDR3 has 12 residues.

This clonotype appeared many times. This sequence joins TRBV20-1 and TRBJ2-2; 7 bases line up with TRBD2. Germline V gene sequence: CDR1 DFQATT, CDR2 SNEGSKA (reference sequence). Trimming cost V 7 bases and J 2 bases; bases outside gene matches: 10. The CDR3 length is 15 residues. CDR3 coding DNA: TGCAGTGTAACCAGCGGGGAGCTAAACACCGGGGAGCTGTTTTTT. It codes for CSVTSGELNTGELFF.

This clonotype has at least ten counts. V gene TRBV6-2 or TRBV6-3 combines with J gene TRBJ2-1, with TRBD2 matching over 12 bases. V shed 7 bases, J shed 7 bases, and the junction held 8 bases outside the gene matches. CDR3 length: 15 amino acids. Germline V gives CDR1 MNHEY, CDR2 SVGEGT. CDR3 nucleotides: TGTGCCAGCACCCTAGCGGGGGGGCTTAAGAATGAGCAGTTCTTC. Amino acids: CASTLAGGLKNEQFF.

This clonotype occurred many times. CDR3 DNA sequence: TGCAGTGCTAGAACCGGACAGGACACTGGAAACACCATATATTTT. This gives the protein CSARTGQDTGNTIYF. This chain links TRBV20-1 with TRBJ1-3; TRBD1 matches at 7 bases. Looked up from germline, CDR1 is DFQATT and CDR2 is SNEGSKA (reference sequence). This CDR3 has 15 amino acids. V was pared by 2 bases and J by 2 bases, with 6 bases of the junction left unmatched.

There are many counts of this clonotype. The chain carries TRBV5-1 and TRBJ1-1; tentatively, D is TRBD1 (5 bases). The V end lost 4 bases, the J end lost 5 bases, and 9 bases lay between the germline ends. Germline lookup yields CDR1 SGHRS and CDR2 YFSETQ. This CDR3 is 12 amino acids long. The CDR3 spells CASSGGGTEAFF. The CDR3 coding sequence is TGCGCCAGCAGCGGGGGTGGAACTGAAGCTTTCTTT.

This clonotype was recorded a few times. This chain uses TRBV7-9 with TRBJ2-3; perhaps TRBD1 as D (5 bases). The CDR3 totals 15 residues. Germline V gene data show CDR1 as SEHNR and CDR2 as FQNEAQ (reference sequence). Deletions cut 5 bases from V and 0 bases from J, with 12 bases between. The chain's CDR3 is CASSHPHRSTDTQYF. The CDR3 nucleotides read TGTGCCAGCAGCCACCCCCACAGGAGCACAGATACGCAGTATTTT.

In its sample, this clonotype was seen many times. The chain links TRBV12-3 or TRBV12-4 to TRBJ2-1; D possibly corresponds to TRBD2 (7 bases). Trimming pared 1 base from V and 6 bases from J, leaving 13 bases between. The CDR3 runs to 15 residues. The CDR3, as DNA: TGTGCCAGCAGTTTAGGAGGGGGGGCCGTCAATGAGCAGTTCTTC. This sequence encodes CASSLGGGAVNEQFF.

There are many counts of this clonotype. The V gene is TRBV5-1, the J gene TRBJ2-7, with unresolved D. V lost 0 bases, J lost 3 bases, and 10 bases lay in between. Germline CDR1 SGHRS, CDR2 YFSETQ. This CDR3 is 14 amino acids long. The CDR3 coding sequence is TGCGCCAGCAGCTTGGCCGCGGTGAACTACGAGCAGTACTTC. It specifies CASSLAAVNYEQYF.

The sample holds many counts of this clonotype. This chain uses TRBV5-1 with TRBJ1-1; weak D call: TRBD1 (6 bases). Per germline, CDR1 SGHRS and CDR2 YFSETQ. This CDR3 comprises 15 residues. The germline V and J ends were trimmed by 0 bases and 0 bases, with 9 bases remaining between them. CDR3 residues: CASSLDRAMNTEAFF. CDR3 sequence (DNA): TGCGCCAGCAGCTTGGACAGGGCCATGAACACTGAAGCTTTCTTT.

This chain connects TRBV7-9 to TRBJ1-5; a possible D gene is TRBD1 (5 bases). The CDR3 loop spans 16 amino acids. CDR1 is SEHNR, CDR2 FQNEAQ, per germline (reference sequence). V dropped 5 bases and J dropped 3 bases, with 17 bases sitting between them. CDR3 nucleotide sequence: TGTGCCAGCAGCCCCGGGGGGTATACCGACAATCAGCCCCAGCATTTT. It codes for CASSPGGYTDNQPQHF.

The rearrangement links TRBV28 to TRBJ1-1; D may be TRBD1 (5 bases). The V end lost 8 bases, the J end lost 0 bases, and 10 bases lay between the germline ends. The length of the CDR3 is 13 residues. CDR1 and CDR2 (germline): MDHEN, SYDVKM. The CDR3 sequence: CASRVGVNTEAFF. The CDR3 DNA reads TGTGCCAGCCGTGTGGGGGTGAACACTGAAGCTTTCTTT.

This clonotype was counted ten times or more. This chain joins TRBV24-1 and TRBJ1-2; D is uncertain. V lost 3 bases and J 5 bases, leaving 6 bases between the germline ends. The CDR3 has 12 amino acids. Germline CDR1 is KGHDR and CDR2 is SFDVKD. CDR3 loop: CATSDPVYGYTF. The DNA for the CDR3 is TGTGCCACCAGTGATCCCGTATATGGCTACACCTTC.

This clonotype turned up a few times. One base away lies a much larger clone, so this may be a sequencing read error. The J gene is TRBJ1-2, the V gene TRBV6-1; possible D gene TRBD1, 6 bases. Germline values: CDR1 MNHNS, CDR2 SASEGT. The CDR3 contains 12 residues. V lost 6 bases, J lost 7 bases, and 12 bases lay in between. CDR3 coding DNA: TGTGCCAGCAGCGATGGGGGCTGTGGCTACACCTTC. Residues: CASSDGGCGYTF.